This T cell receptor (beta chain) emerged from a study of control samples from healthy donors and cancer patients. Assay: immunoSEQ multiplex PCR; the TCRdb copy retains only in-frame clones and omits some. The sample contains 98,000 or so clones, 75% to 85% of which appear only once. The sample consisted of blood. The sequence derives from a woman aged 25-40 years in good health.

The CDR3 loop reads CASSYNSPQWDGYTF. CDR3 coding DNA: TGTGCCAGCAGTTACAACAGTCCCCAATGGGATGGCTACACCTTC. V gene TRBV6-2 or TRBV6-3 combines with J gene TRBJ1-2; no firm D call. V was trimmed by 2 bases and J by 6 bases, leaving 16 bases between them. The CDR3 loop spans 15 amino acids. Germline CDR1 reads MNHEY; CDR2 reads SVGEGT.